The rows below give T cell receptor beta chains drawn from one sample of a study of shared clonotypes between healthy human individuals. Generated by immunoSEQ multiplex PCR, the TCRdb table keeps only in-frame clones and is missing some. This sample carries roughly 810,000 clones, 95% to 97% of them seen once, and the ten largest clones take approximately 0.2%. Material for sequencing was naive CD8+ T cells sorted from blood. The receptors were sampled from a young man in good health. Each CDR3 is given with its conserved first and last residue. D genes are given only for firm matches. The listing skips clone size in some rows; elsewhere it reads once, few, many or a size class.

J: TRBJ1-4
V: TRBV7-9
D: TRBD1
size: NA
DNA: TGTGCCAGCAGCATACAAGCAGGGGGCGAAAAACTGTTTTTT
CDR3: CASSIQAGGEKLFF

J: TRBJ2-7
V: TRBV7-8
D: NA
size: NA
DNA: TGTGCCAGCAGCTTAGCGATCCGGGACACCGCCTACGAGCAGTACTTC
CDR3: CASSLAIRDTAYEQYF

J: TRBJ1-2
V: TRBV19
D: NA
size: NA
DNA: TGTGCCAGTAATCCGGGCATCGGCTACACCTTC
CDR3: CASNPGIGYTF

J: TRBJ2-7
V: TRBV4-1
D: TRBD1
size: NA
DNA: TGCGCCAGCAGCCAAGAGGCAGGGGGCTACTACGAGCAGTACTTC
CDR3: CASSQEAGGYYEQYF

J: TRBJ2-2
V: TRBV9
D: TRBD2
size: NA
DNA: TGTGCCAGCAAGGCTAGCGGAGGGTGGGGCACCGGGGAGCTGTTTTTT
CDR3: CASKASGGWGTGELFF

J: TRBJ2-5
V: TRBV30
D: NA
size: few
DNA: TGTGCCTGGGAAGCGGGAGAGACCCAGTACTTC
CDR3: CAWEAGETQYF

J: TRBJ2-5
V: TRBV7-8
D: NA
size: NA
DNA: TGTGCCAGCAGCGAAACCACGGAGACCCAGTACTTC
CDR3: CASSETTETQYF

J: TRBJ2-1
V: TRBV2
D: TRBD2
size: NA
DNA: TGTGCTACTGAGGGGCGGGAGGGCCCCTACAATGAGCAGTTCTTC
CDR3: CATEGREGPYNEQFF

J: TRBJ2-7
V: TRBV27
D: TRBD2
size: NA
DNA: TGTGCCAGCAGTTTATCAGGGCTAGCGGACTACGAGCAGTACTTC
CDR3: CASSLSGLADYEQYF

J: TRBJ2-7
V: TRBV11-2
D: NA
size: NA
DNA: TGTGCCAGCAGCTTAAGGGCCCCCTACGAGCAGTACTTC
CDR3: CASSLRAPYEQYF

J: TRBJ2-1
V: TRBV19
D: NA
size: NA
DNA: TGTGCCAGTAGGCGTCAGGAGGCGGGATACAATGAGCAGTTCTTC
CDR3: CASRRQEAGYNEQFF

J: TRBJ2-7
V: TRBV4-2
D: TRBD2
size: NA
DNA: TGTGCCAGCAGCCAAGAGGTCACTAGCGGGAGGTTAGAGGTCTACGAGCAGTACTTC
CDR3: CASSQEVTSGRLEVYEQYF

J: TRBJ1-2
V: TRBV29-1
D: NA
size: NA
DNA: TGCAGCGTTGATGCCGGCTATGGCTACACCTTC
CDR3: CSVDAGYGYTF

J: TRBJ2-5
V: TRBV2
D: NA
size: NA
DNA: TGTGCCAGCCGCAACCGGGACCCCAGCCAAGAGACCCAGTACTTC
CDR3: CASRNRDPSQETQYF

J: TRBJ2-6
V: TRBV7-6
D: NA
size: NA
DNA: TGTGCCAGCAGCTATCAGACCCGCTCGGGGCCTGGGGCCAACGTCCTGACTTTC
CDR3: CASSYQTRSGPGANVLTF

J: TRBJ2-7
V: TRBV7-7
D: NA
size: NA
DNA: TGTGCTAGCAGCTTATATCGCCTCGCCCGGGGACCCTCCTACGAGCAGTACTTC
CDR3: CASSLYRLARGPSYEQYF

J: TRBJ1-5
V: TRBV5-8
D: NA
size: NA
DNA: TGTGCCAGCAGCTTAAAAAGGGGGAATCAGCCCCAGCATTTT
CDR3: CASSLKRGNQPQHF

J: TRBJ2-3
V: TRBV10-2
D: NA
size: NA
DNA: TGCGCCAGCGAAAGTGGTAGGACAGATACGCAGTATTTT
CDR3: CASESGRTDTQYF

J: TRBJ1-5
V: TRBV7-8
D: NA
size: NA
DNA: TGTGCCAGCAGCAACGGGACATCCGGCAATCAGCCCCAGCATTTT
CDR3: CASSNGTSGNQPQHF

J: TRBJ2-2
V: TRBV4-3
D: TRBD2
size: once
DNA: TGCGCCAGCAGCCAAGAAACGGCAGGACTAGCGGGAACCGGGGAGCTGTTTTTT
CDR3: CASSQETAGLAGTGELFF

J: TRBJ2-1
V: TRBV7-8
D: TRBD2
size: NA
DNA: TGTGCCAGCAGCTGGGTAGCGGGTTACTCCTACAATGAGCAGTTCTTC
CDR3: CASSWVAGYSYNEQFF

J: TRBJ1-2
V: TRBV5-8
D: NA
size: NA
DNA: TGTGCCAGCAGCTTGGTCGGGCGAGGCTATGGCTACACCTTC
CDR3: CASSLVGRGYGYTF

J: TRBJ2-7
V: TRBV7-9
D: NA
size: NA
DNA: TGTGCCAGCAGCTTAGCGGCAGGGATTAACGAGCAGTACTTC
CDR3: CASSLAAGINEQYF

J: TRBJ2-3
V: TRBV6-6
D: NA
size: NA
DNA: TGTGCCACCGAACCTCGGGACACAGATACGCAGTATTTT
CDR3: CATEPRDTDTQYF

J: TRBJ2-1
V: TRBV6-5
D: NA
size: NA
DNA: TGTGCCAGCAGTTACTCGGCCCGCAATGAGCAGTTCTTC
CDR3: CASSYSARNEQFF

J: TRBJ2-7
V: TRBV18
D: NA
size: NA
DNA: TGTGCCAGCTCACCCCGGGACTTACCCTACGAGCAGTACTTC
CDR3: CASSPRDLPYEQYF

J: TRBJ2-3
V: TRBV10-3
D: TRBD1
size: NA
DNA: TGTGCCATCAGTGTTAGGACAGGGCGCACAGATACGCAGTATTTT
CDR3: CAISVRTGRTDTQYF

J: TRBJ2-3
V: TRBV25-1
D: NA
size: NA
DNA: TGTGCCAGCAGTGCTCCCAGGGGACAAGACCCAGATACGCAGTATTTT
CDR3: CASSAPRGQDPDTQYF

J: TRBJ2-7
V: TRBV29-1
D: NA
size: NA
DNA: TGCAGCGTTGAAAAAATAGGAGGGCGGTACTACGAGCAGTACTTC
CDR3: CSVEKIGGRYYEQYF

J: TRBJ2-1
V: TRBV5-1
D: TRBD1
size: NA
DNA: TGCGCCAGCAGCTTGGGACAGGGGGGCCCCAATGAGCAGTTCTTC
CDR3: CASSLGQGGPNEQFF

J: TRBJ1-3
V: TRBV19
D: NA
size: NA
DNA: TGTGCCAGTAGTGACTTCTCTGGAAACACCATATATTTT
CDR3: CASSDFSGNTIYF

J: TRBJ2-1
V: TRBV29-1
D: NA
size: once
DNA: TGCAGCGTTCTAGGTCTGGACCTAAATGAGCAGTTCTTC
CDR3: CSVLGLDLNEQFF

J: TRBJ1-2
V: TRBV9
D: NA
size: NA
DNA: TGTGCTTCAGGGGTGGATGGCTACACCTTC
CDR3: CASGVDGYTF

J: TRBJ1-3
V: TRBV7-9
D: NA
size: once
DNA: TGTGCCAGCCGCGGGACACTGGGAAACACCATATATTTT
CDR3: CASRGTLGNTIYF

J: TRBJ2-1
V: TRBV29-1
D: TRBD2
size: NA
DNA: TGCAGCGTTGTAGCGGGGAACACGAATGAGCAGTTCTTC
CDR3: CSVVAGNTNEQFF

J: TRBJ1-1
V: TRBV28
D: NA
size: few
DNA: TGTGCCAGCAGCGAGGGACGGGGGAGTAGGGGCACTGAAGCTTTCTTT
CDR3: CASSEGRGSRGTEAFF

J: TRBJ2-2
V: TRBV30
D: TRBD2
size: NA
DNA: TGTGCCTGGACCTTAGCGGGAGGCGCCGGGGAGCTGTTTTTT
CDR3: CAWTLAGGAGELFF

J: TRBJ2-5
V: TRBV5-1
D: NA
size: NA
DNA: TGCGCCAGCTCTACCCCAGAAGAGACCCAGTACTTC
CDR3: CASSTPEETQYF

J: TRBJ2-3
V: TRBV9
D: TRBD2
size: NA
DNA: TGTGCCAGCAGCGGGTACCTGAGGGGGATAGCGGGAGTTGGGAGCACAGATACGCAGTATTTT
CDR3: CASSGYLRGIAGVGSTDTQYF

J: TRBJ2-1
V: TRBV7-9
D: TRBD1
size: NA
DNA: TGTGCCAGCAGCCGAGGACAGGGGATTCGGTACAATGAGCAGTTCTTC
CDR3: CASSRGQGIRYNEQFF

J: TRBJ2-7
V: TRBV27
D: NA
size: once
DNA: TGTGCCAGCAGTCCCGGATCCTACGAGCAGTACTTC
CDR3: CASSPGSYEQYF

J: TRBJ2-1
V: TRBV28
D: TRBD2
size: NA
DNA: TGTGCCAGCAGTTCCGGGACTAGCAGATACAATGAGCAGTTCTTC
CDR3: CASSSGTSRYNEQFF

J: TRBJ2-7
V: TRBV2
D: TRBD2
size: NA
DNA: TGTGCCAGCAGTCCAGAACTAGCGGACTACGAGCAGTACTTC
CDR3: CASSPELADYEQYF

J: TRBJ2-1
V: TRBV4-1
D: TRBD1
size: NA
DNA: TGCGCCAGCAGCCAAGGGACAGGGACCTACAATGAGCAGTTCTTC
CDR3: CASSQGTGTYNEQFF

J: TRBJ2-7
V: TRBV4-1
D: NA
size: NA
DNA: TGCGCCAGCAGCCTTCAGTCCACCTACGAGCAGTACTTC
CDR3: CASSLQSTYEQYF